This T cell receptor beta chain came from a study of PD-1 blockade in mismatch repair-deficient tumors. As for the study in general: All were previously treated, progressing patients with over 9 mismatch repair-deficient cancer types. The study, taken as a whole, reports: Tumor-resident clones, often absent from pretreatment blood, expanded after pembrolizumab and then contracted.

Here immunoSEQ multiplex PCR was the method, and the copy in TCRdb shows in-frame clones only, minus some. The sample yields around 120,000 clones, around 83% seen once. On this clone: Its antigen is not identified.

Germline CDR1 and CDR2: GTSNPN and SVGIG (reference sequence). The CDR3 runs to 16 residues. The V and J ends lost 3 bases and 2 bases respectively, with 17 bases between them. TCR sequencing covered a few patients who responded to pembrolizumab. Material: peripheral blood, obtained 44 weeks after starting pembrolizumab. The clonotype comes from an adult with mismatch repair-deficient cancer. V usage is TRBV30 and J usage is TRBJ2-1; tentatively, D is TRBD1 (5 bases). CDR3 protein: CAWRLQGSGAYNEQFF. The CDR3 DNA follows: TGTGCCTGGAGGCTCCAGGGAAGTGGGGCCTACAATGAGCAGTTCTTC.